The text below deals with one TCR beta chain. From germline, CDR1 is SEHNR and CDR2 FQNEAQ (reference sequence). The V gene lost 5 bases and the J gene lost 0 bases, with 11 bases spanning the gap. The CDR3 totals 16 residues. The assay was immunoSEQ multiplex PCR, and TCRdb's table has in-frame clones only and misses some. The table shows 160,000 or so clones, with 87% occurring only once. These data originate in a study of radiation and T cells in renal cell carcinoma. Study overall: Nephrectomy followed 15 Gy stereotactic body radiation by 4 weeks.

Noted time point: blood 2 weeks post-SBRT. Documented treatment: 15 Gy SBRT to primary tumor, nephrectomy 4 weeks later. This specimen was blood, taken from a patient whose treatment included radiotherapy and nephrectomy. The chain uses TRBV7-9 and TRBJ2-6; no definite D call. The TCR comes from a woman aged 45-65 years with renal cell carcinoma. CDR3 sequence: CASSPGISSGANVLTF. The CDR3 coding sequence is TGTGCCAGCAGCCCTGGGATATCCTCTGGGGCCAACGTCCTGACTTTC.